Each of the 12 T cell receptor beta chains below was sequenced from the same sample in a study of human T cells and chemical hapten exposure. TCRdb re-analysed the RACE reads in MiXCR, keeping a single row per CDR3 protein. Found here are about 350,000 distinct CDR3 sequences, nearly 6.5% of them singletons; the top ten hold roughly 5.4%. Time point of the sample: patch test 2, 6 weeks after DPC sensitization. Treatment: therapeutic diphenylcyclopropenone sensitization with weekly scalp DPC. The material sequenced was whole blood, taken in connection with sensitization to the hapten diphenylcyclopropenone (DPC). Receptor source: a woman under 30 with alopecia areata. Some clones in this sample may be carry-over from other donors' samples.

This chain connects TRBV20-1 to TRBJ2-1; maybe TRBD2 (5 bases). Germline CDR1 DFQATT, CDR2 SNEGSKA (reference sequence). This CDR3 is built from 12 residues. Trimming took off 5 bases at V and 4 bases at J, with 9 bases between the two ends. CDR3: CSAPRDYNEQFF. The DNA for the CDR3 is TGCAGTGCTCCCCGGGATTACAATGAGCAGTTCTTC.

This rearrangement joins TRBV6-5 to TRBJ2-1; D could derive from TRBD1 or TRBD2 (5 bases each). The CDR3 is made up of 13 amino acids. With 6 bases removed from V and 9 bases from J, the gap between germline ends came to 15 bases. Germline loops: CDR1 MNHEY, CDR2 SVGAGI. The CDR3 is CASRPSGAAEQFF. The CDR3 DNA reads TGTGCCAGCAGGCCATCCGGGGCGGCTGAGCAGTTCTTC.

This clonotype came up many times. This chain uses TRBV9 with TRBJ1-5; 8 nucleotides agree with TRBD1. The CDR3 has 14 residues. Germline V lookup: CDR1 SGDLS, CDR2 YYNGEE. J was trimmed by 4 bases and V by 3 bases; bases with no gene match: 3. This CDR3 is CASSAGQVNQPQHF. CDR3 bases: TGTGCCAGCAGCGCGGGACAGGTTAATCAGCCCCAGCATTTT.

Concerning this clonotype: The junction differs from germline at one of its ends, possibly a read error. The chain joins TRBV5-4 to TRBJ1-1, with a weak D call TRBD1 (6 bases). The CDR3 is made up of 13 amino acids. In germline, CDR1 is SGHNT, CDR2 YYREEE (reference sequence). CDR3 loop: CASSLPWDTVAFF. Here the CDR3 DNA reads TGTGCCAGCAGCTTGCCCTGGGACACTGTAGCTTTCTTT.

This clonotype appeared many times. The chain links TRBV12-3 or TRBV12-4 to TRBJ1-5; D remains ambiguous. There are 15 residues in the CDR3. V dropped 3 bases and J dropped 2 bases, with 11 bases sitting between them. CDR3 DNA: TGTGCCAGCAGTTTGAGCGGGTCAGGCAATCAGCCCCAGCATTTT. Its translation is CASSLSGSGNQPQHF.

This clonotype has ten or more counts. J is TRBJ2-7 and V is TRBV11-1; 9 nucleotides align to TRBD1. V gave up 1 base and J gave up 12 bases; unmatched junction bases: 10. The CDR3 loop spans 14 amino acids. CDR1 is SGHAT, CDR2 FQDESV, per germline (reference sequence). The CDR3 region has the DNA TGTGCCAGCAGCTTAGGCCTTGGACAGGGGCTCTCGTACTTC. Translating gives CASSLGLGQGLSYF.

As concerns this clonotype: A clone one base away is much larger, so this may be a read error. The chain joins TRBV5-1 to TRBJ2-2, with 8 bases lining up with TRBD1. The J segment lost 9 bases and the V segment lost 4 bases, leaving 17 bases of the junction unmatched. The CDR3 length is 17 residues. CDR1 and CDR2 from the germline V gene are SGHRS and YFSETQ. The CDR3 region is CASSLDPGQGGSWELFF. CDR3 DNA: TGCGCCAGCAGCCTAGACCCCGGACAGGGCGGCTCCTGGGAGCTGTTTTTT.

The chain recombines TRBV6-6 with TRBJ1-6; D not certain. Germline loops: CDR1 MNHNY, CDR2 SVGAGI (reference sequence). The CDR3 runs to 14 residues. Trimming took 5 bases from V and 7 from J, leaving 12 bases between them. The CDR3 coding sequence is TGTGCCAGCAGTGGCCGGGGATCGAATTCACCCCTCCACTTT. Its protein product is CASSGRGSNSPLHF.

The rearrangement uses TRBV12-3 or TRBV12-4 and TRBJ1-5; D may be TRBD1 (6 bases). CDR3 length: 20 residues. Trimming pared 0 bases from V and 0 bases from J, leaving 21 bases between. CDR3 in amino acids: CASSLARAGEDKNSNQPQHF. The CDR3 nucleotides read TGTGCCAGCAGTTTAGCTCGGGCAGGGGAGGATAAAAATAGCAATCAGCCCCAGCATTTT.

The genes are TRBV2 and TRBJ1-2; no clear D gene. This CDR3 has 18 residues. V was clipped by 3 bases and J by 1 base, with 21 bases between them. From germline, CDR1 is SNHLY and CDR2 FYNNEI. CDR3 nucleotides: TGTGCCAGCAGTGACCAAGTCCTTCGAGACGGAGTTAACTATGGCTACACCTTC. It translates to CASSDQVLRDGVNYGYTF.

CDR3 coding DNA: TGTGCCAGCAGTTTGGGGAAAAGGGTACTTCATGTGGACTATGGCTACACCTTC. Encoded protein: CASSLGKRVLHVDYGYTF. The rearrangement links TRBV12-3 or TRBV12-4 to TRBJ1-2; D is ambiguous. Deletions cut 3 bases from V and 3 bases from J, with 23 bases between. The length of the CDR3 is 18 residues.

This clonotype was found a few times. The V and J genes are TRBV10-3 and TRBJ1-6; TRBD1 aligns across 10 bases. The CDR3 has 13 residues. Trimming at V came to 6 bases and at J to 7 bases, leaving 0 bases not matched to a gene. Germline V gene data show CDR1 as ENHRY and CDR2 as SYGVKD. This CDR3 reads CAIRDRGNSPLHF. Here the CDR3 DNA reads TGTGCCATCAGGGACAGGGGGAATTCACCCCTCCACTTT.